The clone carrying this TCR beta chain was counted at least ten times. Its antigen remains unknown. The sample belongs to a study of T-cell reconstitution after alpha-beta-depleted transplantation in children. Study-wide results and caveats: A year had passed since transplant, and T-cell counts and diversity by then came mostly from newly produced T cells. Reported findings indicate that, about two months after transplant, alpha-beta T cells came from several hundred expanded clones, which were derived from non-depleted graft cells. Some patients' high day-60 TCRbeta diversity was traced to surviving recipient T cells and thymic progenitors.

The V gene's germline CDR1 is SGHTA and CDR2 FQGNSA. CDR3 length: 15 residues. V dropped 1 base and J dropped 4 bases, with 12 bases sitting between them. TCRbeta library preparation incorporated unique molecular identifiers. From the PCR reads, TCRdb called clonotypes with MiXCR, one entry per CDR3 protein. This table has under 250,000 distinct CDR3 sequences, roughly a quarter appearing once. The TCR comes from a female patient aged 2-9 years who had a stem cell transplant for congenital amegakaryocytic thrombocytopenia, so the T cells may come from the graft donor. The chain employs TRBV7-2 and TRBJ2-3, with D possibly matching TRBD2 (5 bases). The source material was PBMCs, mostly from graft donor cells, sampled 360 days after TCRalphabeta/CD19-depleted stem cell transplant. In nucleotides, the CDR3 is TGTGCCAGCAGCTTAGTCGGGAAAGGTGCAGATACGCAGTATTTT. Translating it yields CASSLVGKGADTQYF.